This entry concerns a single T cell receptor beta chain. Its specificity is not known. Template material for amplifying TCR beta CDR3 regions consisted of RNA transcripts. The HTBI primer set served for first-round RT-PCR of the TCR CDR3. TCRdb itself ran the multiplex PCR reads through MiXCR, one entry per CDR3 protein. The sample includes around 560,000 distinct CDR3 sequences, around 15% seen only once; the top ten take about 17%. The data were obtained in a study of T cells in Graves' hyperthyroidism and ophthalmopathy. Points from the study as a whole: Among thyroid clonotypes expanded above 0.001, most also appeared in blood.

Lactation, pregnancy, other autoimmune disease or uncontrolled infection excluded patients. Sequencing was done on a sample of blood. The TCR sequence derives from a woman between 18 and 29 years old with Graves' hyperthyroidism.

This CDR3 is CASSQEGGAKNIQYF. The CDR3, as DNA: TGCGCCAGCAGCCAAGAGGGTGGGGCCAAAAACATTCAGTACTTC. V gene TRBV4-1 combines with J gene TRBJ2-4, with unresolved D. Germline values: CDR1 MGHRA, CDR2 YSYEKL. Trimming took 0 bases from V and 1 from J, leaving 7 bases between them. The length of the CDR3 is 15 residues.